Given below is one T cell receptor beta chain in context. The sample is drawn from a study of T cell responses to AZD1222 COVID-19 vaccine. Per the germline V gene, CDR1 is SGHRS and CDR2 is YFSETQ. V lost 3 bases and J lost 4, with 13 bases in between. CDR3 length equals 14 residues. The repertoire was sequenced with immunoSEQ multiplex PCR; TCRdb's copy has only in-frame clones and lacks some. The data contain 150,000 or so clones, roughly 90% of them singletons. This sequence joins TRBV5-1 and TRBJ1-1; D possibly corresponds to TRBD1 (6 bases). The specimen comprised peripheral blood, sampled on day 0 of AZD1222 vaccination. This TCR was recovered from an adult in good health. CDR3: CASSYRQASTEAFF. For the CDR3, the DNA is TGCGCCAGCAGCTACCGACAGGCATCCACTGAAGCTTTCTTT.